Sequencing of this TCR beta chain was carried out in a study of cytomegalovirus exposure and HLA in healthy donors. V shed 0 bases and J shed 10 bases, with 10 bases lying between them. CDR1 MNHEY and CDR2 SVGAGI come from the germline V gene. This CDR3 comprises 14 residues. The table came from immunoSEQ multiplex PCR; TCRdb's copy has only in-frame clones and leaves some out. Of 120,000 or so clones listed, about 90% were seen once; the top ten hold 1.5% to 2%. This clonotype was obtained from a woman under 30 in good health and CMV-seronegative. The chain recombines TRBV6-5 with TRBJ1-6; D is perhaps TRBD1 (5 bases). The specimen sequenced was PBMCs. The CDR3 here is CASSYSGGRSPLHF. CDR3 nucleotide sequence: TGTGCCAGCAGTTACTCGGGGGGGAGGTCACCCCTCCACTTT.